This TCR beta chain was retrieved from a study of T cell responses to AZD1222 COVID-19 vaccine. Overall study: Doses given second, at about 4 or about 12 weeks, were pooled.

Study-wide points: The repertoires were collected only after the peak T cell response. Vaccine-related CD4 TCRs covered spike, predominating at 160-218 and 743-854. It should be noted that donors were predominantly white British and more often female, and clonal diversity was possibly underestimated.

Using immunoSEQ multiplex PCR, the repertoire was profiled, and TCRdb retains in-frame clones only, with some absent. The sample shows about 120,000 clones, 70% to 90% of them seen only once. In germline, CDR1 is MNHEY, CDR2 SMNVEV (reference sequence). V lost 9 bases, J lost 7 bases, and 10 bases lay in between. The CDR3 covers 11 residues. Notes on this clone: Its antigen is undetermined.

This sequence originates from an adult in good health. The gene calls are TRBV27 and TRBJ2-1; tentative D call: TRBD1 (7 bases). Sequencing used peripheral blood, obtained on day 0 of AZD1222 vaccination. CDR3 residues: CARTGTNEQFF. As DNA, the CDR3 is TGTGCCAGGACAGGGACTAATGAGCAGTTCTTC.